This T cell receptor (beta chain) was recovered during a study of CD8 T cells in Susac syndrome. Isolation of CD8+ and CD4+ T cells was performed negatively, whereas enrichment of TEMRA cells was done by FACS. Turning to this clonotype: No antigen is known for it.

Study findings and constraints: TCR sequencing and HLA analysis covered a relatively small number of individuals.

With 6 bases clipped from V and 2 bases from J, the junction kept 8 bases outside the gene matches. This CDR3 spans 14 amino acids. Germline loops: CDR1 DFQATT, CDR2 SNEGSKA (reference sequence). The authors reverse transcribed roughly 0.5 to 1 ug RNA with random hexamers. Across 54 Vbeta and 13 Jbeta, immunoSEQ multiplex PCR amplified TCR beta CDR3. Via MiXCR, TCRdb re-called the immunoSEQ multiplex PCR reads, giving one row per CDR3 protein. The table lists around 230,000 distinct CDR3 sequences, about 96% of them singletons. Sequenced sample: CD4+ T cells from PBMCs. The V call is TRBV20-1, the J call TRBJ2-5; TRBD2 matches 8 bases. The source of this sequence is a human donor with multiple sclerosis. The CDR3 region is CSASPLAGQETQYF. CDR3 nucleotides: TGCAGTGCGTCCCCCCTAGCGGGTCAAGAGACCCAGTACTTC.